This T cell receptor (beta chain) came from a study of T cells in Graves' hyperthyroidism and ophthalmopathy. Amplification of TCR beta CDR3 regions was performed using RNA transcripts as template. During a first-round RT-PCR of the TCR CDR3, the HTBI primer set was used. TCRdb ran MiXCR on the multiplex PCR reads and lists one entry per CDR3 protein. The sample includes about 300,000 distinct CDR3 sequences, approximately 18% of them seen just once. The V gene's germline CDR1 is MDHEN and CDR2 SYDVKM. This CDR3 is 14 amino acids long. Trimming removed 2 bases from V and 4 bases from J, with 8 bases in between. This clonotype has ten or more counts. Patients with ophthalmopathy all had a Clinical Activity Score of at least 3, a NOSPECS grade of at least 4 and duration under 3 months.

This clonotype was obtained from a man in his forties or fifties with Graves' ophthalmopathy. This chain uses TRBV28 with TRBJ2-2, with D uncertain. Material for sequencing was blood. Here the CDR3 reads CASSLRFRTGELFF. CDR3 DNA: TGTGCCAGCAGTTTAAGGTTCCGCACCGGGGAGCTGTTTTTT.